Below, 22 T cell receptor beta chains from the same sample are listed, as sequenced in a study of Graves' ophthalmopathy and Graves' hyperthyroidism. RNA transcripts were the template, and TCR beta CDR3 regions were amplified from them. The library came from an HTBI-primed first-round RT-PCR and a second-round multiplex PCR. Using its own MiXCR run on the multiplex PCR reads, TCRdb lists one record per CDR3 protein. This table has 600,000 to 700,000 distinct CDR3 sequences, over 40% appearing once. What was sequenced was peripheral blood. Receptors were obtained from an adult man with Graves' ophthalmopathy.

CDR3 amino acids: CASSIAGGGGTQYF. The CDR3 DNA reads TGTGCCAGTAGTATCGCCGGGGGAGGTGGTACGCAGTATTTT. The genes are TRBV19 and TRBJ2-3, with D possibly TRBD2 on 6 matching bases. The CDR3 runs 14 residues. Looked up from germline, CDR1 is LNHDA and CDR2 is SQIVND (reference sequence). Trimming shortened V by 3 bases and J by 8 bases, and 15 bases separated the two germline ends.

The chain combines TRBV19 with TRBJ2-2; D gene unclear. The V end was cut by 3 bases, the J end by 8 bases, with 13 bases between. The CDR3 consists of 14 residues. Germline lookup yields CDR1 LNHDA and CDR2 SQIVND (reference sequence). CDR3 bases: TGTGCCAGTAGTATGGTTCGAGATTCGGGGGAGCTGTTTTTT. Amino acid sequence: CASSMVRDSGELFF. Full variable domain (remainder filled in from reference TRBV19 and TRBJ2-2): DGGITQSPKYLFRKEGQNVTLSCEQNLNHDAMYWYRQDPGQGLRLIYYSQIVNDFQKGDIAEGYSVSREKKESFPLTVTSAQKNPTAFYLCASSMVRDSGELFFGEGSRLTVL.

V and J are TRBV25-1 and TRBJ1-1; D might be TRBD1 (5 bases). The CDR3 has 12 amino acids. Germline values: CDR1 MGHDK, CDR2 SYGVNS. CDR3 residues: CANQGENTEAFF. In nucleotides, the CDR3 is TGTGCTAACCAGGGAGAGAACACTGAAGCTTTCTTT.

This clonotype occurred many times. The V gene is TRBV5-8, the J gene TRBJ1-2, with D unresolved. The CDR3 contains 14 residues. V lost 0 bases to trimming and J lost 1 base, with 7 bases between them. The germline V gene has CDR1 SGHTS and CDR2 YDEGEE. The CDR3 coding sequence is TGTGCCAGCAGCTTGGGTGCAGTTAACTATGGCTACACCTTC. It is translated as CASSLGAVNYGYTF.

This clonotype showed up many times. The chain joins TRBV15 to TRBJ1-5; no reliable D call. This CDR3 is 15 amino acids long. V was clipped by 1 base and J by 1 base, with 8 bases between them. Germline V gene sequence: CDR1 LNHNV, CDR2 YYDKDF (reference sequence). The CDR3 reads CATSRVGISNQPQHF. The CDR3 DNA is TGTGCCACCAGCAGAGTGGGGATCAGCAATCAGCCCCAGCATTTT.

The CDR3 region is CAIGTSGETQHF. The CDR3 nucleotides read TGTGCCATCGGGACTAGCGGGGAGACCCAGCATTTT. The chain has TRBV10-3 and TRBJ1-5; tentative D call: TRBD1 (5 bases). Trimming removed 8 bases from V and 11 bases from J, with 16 bases in between. This CDR3 region has 12 residues. Germline V gives CDR1 ENHRY, CDR2 SYGVKD.

This clonotype was counted many times. J is TRBJ1-5 and V is TRBV12-3 or TRBV12-4; D is unresolved. Trimming stripped 6 bases from V and 6 bases from J, with 12 bases between. The CDR3 runs 13 residues. In DNA, the CDR3 is TGTGCCAGCAGAGGAGGGCTGAGTCAGCCCCAGCATTTT. Translation gives CASRGGLSQPQHF.

There are a few counts of this clonotype. A much larger clone sits a single nucleotide away, making a read error possible. V gene TRBV20-1 combines with J gene TRBJ1-1, with 9 positions matching TRBD1. The CDR3 is made up of 15 amino acids. Per germline, CDR1 DFQATT and CDR2 SNEGSKA (reference sequence). CDR3 loop: CSAGDGGQGRTEAFF. The CDR3 coding sequence is TGCAGTGCTGGAGATGGAGGACAGGGGAGGACTGAAGCTTTCTTT.

This clonotype was detected ten times or more. The chain links TRBV7-2 to TRBJ1-5, with 8 bases lining up with TRBD1. V was clipped by 5 bases and J by 2 bases; unmatched bases: 5. This CDR3 spans 15 amino acids. Germline assignment: CDR1 SGHTA and CDR2 FQGNSA. The CDR3 nucleotides read TGTGCCAGCAGCACACAGACAGGGGGCAATCAGCCCCAGCATTTT. Protein: CASSTQTGGNQPQHF.

J is TRBJ2-6 and V is TRBV29-1; no definite D call. The CDR3 is 14 amino acids. V lost 6 bases and J lost 2, with 11 bases in between. Germline CDR1 is SQVTM and CDR2 is ANQGSEA. The CDR3 here is CSVAHEAGANVLTF. The CDR3 DNA reads as TGCAGCGTCGCGCACGAGGCTGGGGCCAACGTCCTGACTTTC.

Notes on this clonotype: With a much larger clone just one base away, this may be a read error. The rearrangement uses TRBV7-9 and TRBJ2-3; D is uncertain. The CDR3 is made up of 12 amino acids. Germline CDR1 SEHNR, CDR2 FQNEAQ (reference sequence). The V and J ends lost 5 bases and 4 bases respectively, with 7 bases between them. CDR3 in amino acids: CASSQGPDTQYF. The CDR3 bases are TGTGCCAGCAGCCAAGGCCCAGATACGCAGTATTTT.

The sample holds many counts of this clonotype. The chain has TRBV11-1 and TRBJ2-7; D might be TRBD2 (6 bases). Germline V gene data show CDR1 as SGHAT and CDR2 as FQDESV (reference sequence). The V end lost 11 bases, the J end lost 6 bases, and 11 bases lay between the germline ends. There are 10 residues in the CDR3. This chain's CDR3 is CAYRRGEQYF. CDR3 bases: TGTGCCTACAGGAGGGGCGAGCAGTACTTC.

This clonotype was detected ten times or more. CDR3 loop: CASGLSEQGVAQHF. In nucleotides, the CDR3 is TGTGCTAGTGGTTTGTCAGAACAGGGCGTGGCCCAGCATTTT. The chain uses TRBV12-5 and TRBJ1-5; weak D call: TRBD1 (6 bases). This CDR3 has 14 residues. Germline V gene data show CDR1 as LGHNT and CDR2 as FRNRAP. Trimming stripped 2 bases from V and 11 bases from J, with 16 bases between.

This rearrangement joins TRBV7-9 to TRBJ1-1; a possible D gene is TRBD1 (6 bases). The CDR3 has 15 amino acids. The germline gives CDR1 SEHNR, CDR2 FQNEAQ (reference sequence). V dropped 3 bases and J dropped 10 bases, with 21 bases sitting between them. The CDR3 coding sequence is TGTGCCAGCAGCTTGGTAGTCAGGGGAGTTATCGGAGCTTTCTTT. It translates to CASSLVVRGVIGAFF.

This sequence joins TRBV12-5 and TRBJ1-4, with D maybe TRBD1 (5 bases). Trimming shortened V by 1 base and J by 8 bases, and 14 bases separated the two germline ends. Germline V gives CDR1 LGHNT, CDR2 FRNRAP. This CDR3 comprises 15 residues. CDR3 nucleotides: TGTGCTAGTGGTTTGGCAGGGCTTGGTGGGGAAAAACTGTTTTTT. Translation gives CASGLAGLGGEKLFF.

Note on this clonotype: A much larger clone sits a single nucleotide away, making a read error possible. The chain couples TRBV19 to TRBJ1-2; possibly TRBD1 for D (5 bases). Germline lookup yields CDR1 LNHDA and CDR2 SQIVND (reference sequence). The CDR3 length is 15 residues. The V and J ends lost 8 bases and 2 bases respectively, with 18 bases between them. CDR3 nucleotide sequence: TGTGCCAGTGCAATTGGGGGAAAGGGCAACTATGGCTACACCTTC. The encoded protein is CASAIGGKGNYGYTF. Full variable domain (outside the CDR3, taken from reference TRBV19 and TRBJ1-2): DGGITQSPKYLFRKEGQNVTLSCEQNLNHDAMYWYRQDPGQGLRLIYYSQIVNDFQKGDIAEGYSVSREKKESFPLTVTSAQKNPTAFYLCASAIGGKGNYGYTFGSGTRLTVV.

The chain combines TRBV6-5 with TRBJ1-2, with D hard to call. Germline CDR1 and CDR2: MNHEY and SVGAGI. This CDR3 comprises 13 residues. Trimming took off 8 bases at V and 4 bases at J, with 14 bases between the two ends. CDR3 coding DNA: TGTGCCAGCCGGACCGCTTCCTCCTATGGCTACACCTTC. Translating gives CASRTASSYGYTF.

This clonotype has at least ten counts. The chain links TRBV11-2 to TRBJ2-5, with a tentative D call TRBD2 (5 bases). This CDR3 spans 13 amino acids. Per the germline V gene, CDR1 is SGHAT and CDR2 is FQNNGV. V gave up 6 bases and J gave up 7 bases, with 15 bases separating them. DNA of the CDR3: TGTGCCAGCAGTCTGATCGGTGCGGGGACCCAGTACTTC. This gives the protein CASSLIGAGTQYF.

This clonotype occurred many times. J is TRBJ2-2 and V is TRBV10-3; possibly TRBD1 for D (5 bases). Germline V gene lookup returns CDR1 ENHRY and CDR2 SYGVKD. This CDR3 has 13 residues. Trimming took off 2 bases at V and 7 bases at J, with 8 bases between the two ends. The CDR3 here is CAISEGAFGELFF. The CDR3 region has the DNA TGTGCCATCAGTGAGGGGGCCTTCGGGGAGCTGTTTTTT.

The chain employs TRBV10-3 and TRBJ1-4, with D perhaps matching TRBD1 (5 bases). V lost 6 bases and J lost 6, with 17 bases in between. Looked up from germline, CDR1 is ENHRY and CDR2 is SYGVKD. This CDR3 region has 15 residues. CDR3 sequence reads: CAISRAKGGDEKLFF. The CDR3 DNA reads as TGTGCCATCAGCAGGGCTAAGGGTGGGGATGAAAAACTGTTTTTT.

In this sample, this clonotype turned up many times. This rearrangement joins TRBV7-8 to TRBJ2-7; perhaps D is TRBD1 or TRBD2 (5 bases each). Germline CDR1 is SGHVS and CDR2 is FQNEAQ. The V gene lost 5 bases and the J gene lost 4 bases, with 15 bases spanning the gap. The CDR3 has 14 amino acids. The CDR3 DNA follows: TGTGCCAGCAGCCTCGAGACGGGGCTTTACGAGCAGTACTTC. Translating it yields CASSLETGLYEQYF.

To note about this clonotype: This may come from a read error, since a much larger clone is one base off. The chain joins TRBV7-7 to TRBJ2-7; D is undetermined. CDR1 and CDR2 (germline): SSHAT, FNYEAQ (reference sequence). The CDR3 spans 15 residues. The CDR3 here is CANSASPTGMGEQYF. The CDR3 DNA follows: TGTGCTAACAGCGCGTCGCCGACCGGTATGGGCGAGCAGTACTTC.